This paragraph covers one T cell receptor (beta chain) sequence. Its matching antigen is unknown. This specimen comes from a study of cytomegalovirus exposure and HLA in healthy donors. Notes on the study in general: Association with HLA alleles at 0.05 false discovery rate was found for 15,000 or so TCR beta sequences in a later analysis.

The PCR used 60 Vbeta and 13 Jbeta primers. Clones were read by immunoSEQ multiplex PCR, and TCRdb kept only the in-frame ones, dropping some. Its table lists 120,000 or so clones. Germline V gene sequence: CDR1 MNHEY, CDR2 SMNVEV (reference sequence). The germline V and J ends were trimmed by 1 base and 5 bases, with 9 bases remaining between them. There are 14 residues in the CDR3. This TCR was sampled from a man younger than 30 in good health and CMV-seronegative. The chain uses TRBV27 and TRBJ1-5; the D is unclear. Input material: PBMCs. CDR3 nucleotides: TGTGCCAGCAGTTTATTTTATCGGGATCAGCCCCAGCATTTT. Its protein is CASSLFYRDQPQHF.